A selection of T cell receptor beta chains follows, all from one sample in a study of cytomegalovirus exposure and HLA in healthy donors. The table came from immunoSEQ multiplex PCR; TCRdb's copy has only in-frame clones and leaves some out. The sample has roughly 180,000 clones, approximately 9.5% seen once. The sample comprised PBMCs. The receptors shown here come from a woman aged 25-40 years in good health and CMV-seropositive. Each CDR3 is given with its conserved first and last residue. D genes are given only for firm matches. Size tells how often a clone was seen (once, few, many) or the class of an expanded clone, and some rows leave it out.

clone size: .
D gene: .
J gene: TRBJ2-5
V gene: TRBV5-4
CDR3 DNA: TGTGCCAGCAGCCCTAACCAAGAGACCCAGTACTTC
CDR3 protein: CASSPNQETQYF

clone size: .
D gene: .
J gene: TRBJ2-5
V gene: TRBV5-3
CDR3 DNA: TGTGCCAGAAGCGTTCTAGAGACCCAGTACTTC
CDR3 protein: CARSVLETQYF

clone size: few
D gene: .
J gene: TRBJ2-7
V gene: TRBV19
CDR3 DNA: TGTGCCAGTAGTTCAGGACTGTCTACTACCTACGAGCAGTACTTC
CDR3 protein: CASSSGLSTTYEQYF

clone size: .
D gene: TRBD1
J gene: TRBJ2-3
V gene: TRBV5-6
CDR3 DNA: TGTGCCAGCAGCTTTAGGCCGGGACAGGTGGTCGATACGCAGTATTTT
CDR3 protein: CASSFRPGQVVDTQYF

clone size: .
D gene: .
J gene: TRBJ1-5
V gene: TRBV18
CDR3 DNA: TGTGCCAGCTCACCACCGCCGGGGAATCAGCCCCAGCATTTT
CDR3 protein: CASSPPPGNQPQHF

clone size: .
D gene: .
J gene: TRBJ2-3
V gene: TRBV9
CDR3 DNA: TGTGCCAGCACCGCGATTCGGAGTCACGGCACAGATACGCAGTATTTT
CDR3 protein: CASTAIRSHGTDTQYF

clone size: .
D gene: TRBD2
J gene: TRBJ2-2
V gene: TRBV10-1
CDR3 DNA: TGCGCCAGCAGTGAGTTTAGTCTAGCGGGATGGTCCGGGGAGCTGTTTTTT
CDR3 protein: CASSEFSLAGWSGELFF

clone size: few
D gene: .
J gene: TRBJ2-1
V gene: TRBV5-6
CDR3 DNA: TGTGCCAGCACCCCCATGGAGGAGATCAATGAGCAGTTCTTC
CDR3 protein: CASTPMEEINEQFF

clone size: few
D gene: TRBD2
J gene: TRBJ2-5
V gene: TRBV5-1
CDR3 DNA: TGCGCCAGCAGTGCTTTCGGGCAAGGGGAGGGTGAGACCCAGTACTTC
CDR3 protein: CASSAFGQGEGETQYF

clone size: few
D gene: .
J gene: TRBJ1-1
V gene: TRBV5-1
CDR3 DNA: TGCGCCAGCAGCTACTCAGGCGACACTGAAGCTTTCTTT
CDR3 protein: CASSYSGDTEAFF

clone size: .
D gene: .
J gene: TRBJ2-7
V gene: TRBV5-1
CDR3 DNA: TGCGCCAGCAGCGAGGACCAGAGGAGGTCCTACGAGCAGTACTTC
CDR3 protein: CASSEDQRRSYEQYF

clone size: few
D gene: TRBD1
J gene: TRBJ2-7
V gene: TRBV2
CDR3 DNA: TGTGCCAGCCCAACCGGGACAGGGAGCTCCTACGAGCAGTACTTC
CDR3 protein: CASPTGTGSSYEQYF

clone size: few
D gene: .
J gene: TRBJ2-7
V gene: TRBV4-1
CDR3 DNA: TGCGCCAGCAGCCAAGCGACAGCCTTCCACGAGCAGTACTTC
CDR3 protein: CASSQATAFHEQYF

clone size: .
D gene: .
J gene: TRBJ2-1
V gene: TRBV7-2
CDR3 DNA: TGTGCCAGCAGCTCCCGGGGAGTCTACAATGAGCAGTTCTTC
CDR3 protein: CASSSRGVYNEQFF

clone size: .
D gene: TRBD1
J gene: TRBJ1-2
V gene: TRBV30
CDR3 DNA: TGTGCCTGGAGGAGATACCGACAGGGGGGGGATCGCTACACCTTC
CDR3 protein: CAWRRYRQGGDRYTF

clone size: few
D gene: .
J gene: TRBJ1-2
V gene: TRBV5-6
CDR3 DNA: TGTGCCAGCAGCTTGGCATTCTCGAGGGGGTCTGCCTATGGCTACACCTTC
CDR3 protein: CASSLAFSRGSAYGYTF

clone size: .
D gene: .
J gene: TRBJ2-6
V gene: TRBV5-1
CDR3 DNA: TGCGCCAGCAGCTTGTCTACTGGGGCCAACGTCCTGACTTTC
CDR3 protein: CASSLSTGANVLTF

clone size: .
D gene: TRBD2
J gene: TRBJ2-7
V gene: TRBV4-1
CDR3 DNA: TGCGCCAGCAGCCAAGATCGGACTAGCGGATCCTACGAGCAGTACTTC
CDR3 protein: CASSQDRTSGSYEQYF

clone size: .
D gene: TRBD2
J gene: TRBJ2-3
V gene: TRBV7-2
CDR3 DNA: TGTGCCAGCAGCCCTCGACTAGCGGGGAGCACAGATACGCAGTATTTT
CDR3 protein: CASSPRLAGSTDTQYF

clone size: few
D gene: TRBD1
J gene: TRBJ1-2
V gene: TRBV4-2
CDR3 DNA: TGTGCCAGCAGCCAAGATTGGGCAGGGGGCTATGGCTACACCTTC
CDR3 protein: CASSQDWAGGYGYTF

clone size: few
D gene: TRBD1
J gene: TRBJ2-5
V gene: TRBV11-2
CDR3 DNA: TGTGCCAGCAGCTTAGAGGACAGGGGGCTTGAGACCCAGTACTTC
CDR3 protein: CASSLEDRGLETQYF

clone size: few
D gene: TRBD1
J gene: TRBJ2-1
V gene: TRBV11-2
CDR3 DNA: TGTGCCAGCAGCTTAGATCCCGACAGGGGGCAGTTCTTC
CDR3 protein: CASSLDPDRGQFF

clone size: .
D gene: TRBD2
J gene: TRBJ2-2
V gene: TRBV7-2
CDR3 DNA: TGTGCCAGCAGCTTAAGGGGAGCGGGATTGAAAACCGGGGAGCTGTTTTTT
CDR3 protein: CASSLRGAGLKTGELFF

clone size: .
D gene: TRBD2
J gene: TRBJ2-7
V gene: TRBV7-9
CDR3 DNA: TGTGCCAGCAGCTCTGGGAGGGACGAGCAGTACTTC
CDR3 protein: CASSSGRDEQYF

clone size: few
D gene: TRBD2
J gene: TRBJ2-3
V gene: TRBV5-1
CDR3 DNA: TGCGCCAGCAGCTTGGGGGGAGGGGACCAGCGTCGAGATACGCAGTATTTT
CDR3 protein: CASSLGGGDQRRDTQYF

clone size: few
D gene: .
J gene: TRBJ1-1
V gene: TRBV27
CDR3 DNA: TGTGCCAGCAGTTTAAACAGGAACGAAGAAGCTTTCTTT
CDR3 protein: CASSLNRNEEAFF

clone size: .
D gene: TRBD2
J gene: TRBJ2-7
V gene: TRBV5-1
CDR3 DNA: TGCGCCAGCAGCTTCAACGGGGGGTCCTACGAGCAGTACTTC
CDR3 protein: CASSFNGGSYEQYF

clone size: .
D gene: .
J gene: TRBJ1-5
V gene: TRBV6-1
CDR3 DNA: TGTGCCAGCATAGTTGAAGGGAGGAATCAGCCCCAGCATTTT
CDR3 protein: CASIVEGRNQPQHF

clone size: few
D gene: .
J gene: TRBJ2-4
V gene: TRBV7-2
CDR3 DNA: TGTGCCAGCAGCTTATCACTGGGAGACATTCAGTACTTC
CDR3 protein: CASSLSLGDIQYF

clone size: few
D gene: .
J gene: TRBJ2-3
V gene: TRBV5-4
CDR3 DNA: TGTGCCAGCAGCTTGGCCCAGGGCACAGATACGCAGTATTTT
CDR3 protein: CASSLAQGTDTQYF

clone size: .
D gene: TRBD2
J gene: TRBJ2-1
V gene: TRBV5-4
CDR3 DNA: TGTGCCAGCAGCCCCGGGACTAGCGGGAGGGCCAATGAGCAGTTCTTC
CDR3 protein: CASSPGTSGRANEQFF

clone size: .
D gene: TRBD1
J gene: TRBJ2-7
V gene: TRBV19
CDR3 DNA: TGTGCCAGTAAGCCGGGACAGGGGAACTACGAGCAGTACTTC
CDR3 protein: CASKPGQGNYEQYF

clone size: few
D gene: TRBD1
J gene: TRBJ2-1
V gene: TRBV11-2
CDR3 DNA: TGTGCCAGCAGCCGCGGACAGGGGGCCTACAATGAGCAGTTCTTC
CDR3 protein: CASSRGQGAYNEQFF

clone size: .
D gene: TRBD1
J gene: TRBJ2-3
V gene: TRBV29-1
CDR3 DNA: TGCAGCGGAAGGAATTCTCCGGGACAGGGCCCAGATACGCAGTATTTT
CDR3 protein: CSGRNSPGQGPDTQYF

clone size: few
D gene: .
J gene: TRBJ2-4
V gene: TRBV5-6
CDR3 DNA: TGTGCCAGCACAGCGACCAAAAACATTCAGTACTTC
CDR3 protein: CASTATKNIQYF

clone size: .
D gene: TRBD1
J gene: TRBJ2-5
V gene: TRBV6-1
CDR3 DNA: TGTGCCAGCAGTGAAACAGGGGACGGGGAGACCCAGTACTTC
CDR3 protein: CASSETGDGETQYF

clone size: few
D gene: .
J gene: TRBJ2-7
V gene: TRBV30
CDR3 DNA: TGTGCCTGGAGTCTGAACCCAGGGAACGAGCAGTACTTC
CDR3 protein: CAWSLNPGNEQYF

clone size: .
D gene: TRBD2
J gene: TRBJ2-5
V gene: TRBV5-1
CDR3 DNA: TGCGCCAGCAGCAGTATGACTAGCGGGAGGGCCACAATTTCGCAGTACTTC
CDR3 protein: CASSSMTSGRATISQYF

clone size: .
D gene: .
J gene: TRBJ2-5
V gene: TRBV6-5
CDR3 DNA: TGTGCCAGCAGTTACTCGTCCGGGGAGGACGAGACCCAGTACTTC
CDR3 protein: CASSYSSGEDETQYF

clone size: few
D gene: .
J gene: TRBJ1-2
V gene: TRBV30
CDR3 DNA: TGTGCCTGGAACGGGGGAGGGGAGTATGGCTACACCTTC
CDR3 protein: CAWNGGGEYGYTF

clone size: few
D gene: TRBD1
J gene: TRBJ1-1
V gene: TRBV5-6
CDR3 DNA: TGTGCCAGCAGTTCAACAGGGGCATGGTTCGCTTTCTTT
CDR3 protein: CASSSTGAWFAFF

clone size: few
D gene: .
J gene: TRBJ2-5
V gene: TRBV6-1
CDR3 DNA: TGTGCCAGCAGTGTCCGGCAGGGGTGGCAAGAGACCCAGTACTTC
CDR3 protein: CASSVRQGWQETQYF

clone size: few
D gene: .
J gene: TRBJ2-7
V gene: TRBV4-1
CDR3 DNA: TGCGCCAGCAGCCAAGGCGACGGGATTACCTACGAGCAGTACTTC
CDR3 protein: CASSQGDGITYEQYF

clone size: few
D gene: TRBD1
J gene: TRBJ2-7
V gene: TRBV29-1
CDR3 DNA: TGCAGCGTTGCCGGTGGGACAGGGGCCTACGAGCAGTACTTC
CDR3 protein: CSVAGGTGAYEQYF

clone size: .
D gene: .
J gene: TRBJ1-1
V gene: TRBV6-1
CDR3 DNA: TGTGCCAGCAGGGACTACGACACTGAAGCTTTCTTT
CDR3 protein: CASRDYDTEAFF

clone size: few
D gene: .
J gene: TRBJ2-1
V gene: TRBV6-6
CDR3 DNA: TGTGCCTGGGGATCGGCGGGCAATGAGCAGTTCTTC
CDR3 protein: CAWGSAGNEQFF

clone size: few
D gene: .
J gene: TRBJ1-3
V gene: TRBV7-9
CDR3 DNA: TGTGCCAGCAGCTTAGCCGTCTCTGGAAACACCATATATTTT
CDR3 protein: CASSLAVSGNTIYF

clone size: .
D gene: TRBD1
J gene: TRBJ2-3
V gene: TRBV5-1
CDR3 DNA: TGCGCCAGCAGCTTGTATACAGGGGGAGCAGATACGCAGTATTTT
CDR3 protein: CASSLYTGGADTQYF

clone size: few
D gene: .
J gene: TRBJ2-7
V gene: TRBV21-1
CDR3 DNA: TGTGCCAGCAGCAATGGGTCGGGGGACAGGGAAAGAGAGCAGTACTTC
CDR3 protein: CASSNGSGDREREQYF

clone size: .
D gene: TRBD1
J gene: TRBJ2-7
V gene: TRBV18
CDR3 DNA: TGTGCCAGCTCACCGAACAGGGGCGTCCACGAGCAGTACTTC
CDR3 protein: CASSPNRGVHEQYF

clone size: .
D gene: .
J gene: TRBJ2-2
V gene: TRBV5-1
CDR3 DNA: TGCGCCAGCAGCTTGGGCCTAATTGCCGGGGAGCTGTTTTTT
CDR3 protein: CASSLGLIAGELFF

clone size: few
D gene: TRBD2
J gene: TRBJ2-4
V gene: TRBV2
CDR3 DNA: TGTGCCAGCACCCTAGCGGGAGTGAAGAACATTCAGTACTTC
CDR3 protein: CASTLAGVKNIQYF

clone size: few
D gene: TRBD1
J gene: TRBJ2-7
V gene: TRBV5-1
CDR3 DNA: TGCGCCAGCAGCTTGGCGACAGGGGGCTACGAGCAGTACTTC
CDR3 protein: CASSLATGGYEQYF